What follows are 30 T cell receptor beta chains derived from one specimen sequenced in a study of cytomegalovirus exposure and HLA in healthy donors. Clones were read by immunoSEQ multiplex PCR, and TCRdb kept only the in-frame ones, dropping some. The table includes fewer than 120,000 clones, roughly nine tenths detected once. The sample consisted of PBMCs. The receptor source for this set is a woman under 30 in good health and CMV-seronegative.

The V gene is TRBV19, the J gene TRBJ2-7; TRBD1 aligns across 10 bases. This CDR3 region has 16 residues. Germline trimming cut 4 bases from V and 0 bases from J; bases unmatched to any gene: 6. Germline V gene lookup returns CDR1 LNHDA and CDR2 SQIVND (reference sequence). CDR3 sequence: CASSNHRDRGSYEQYF. CDR3 coding DNA: TGTGCCAGTAGTAACCACCGGGACAGGGGCTCCTACGAGCAGTACTTC.

The chain has TRBV15 and TRBJ2-1, with D perhaps TRBD2 (7 bases). The germline V gene encodes CDR1 LNHNV and CDR2 YYDKDF (reference sequence). The V gene lost 5 bases and the J gene lost 5 bases, with 22 bases spanning the gap. The CDR3 has 17 residues. The CDR3 coding sequence is TGTGCCACCAGCTTCCCCGGCGGGGCGGGGGCCCACAATGAGCAGTTCTTC. Protein product: CATSFPGGAGAHNEQFF.

The rearrangement joins TRBV11-2 to TRBJ1-1; D gene ambiguous. Germline V lookup: CDR1 SGHAT, CDR2 FQNNGV. CDR3 length equals 15 residues. Trimming took off 2 bases at V and 7 bases at J, with 17 bases between the two ends. This CDR3 reads CASSLKTGNRGEAFF. Written as DNA, the CDR3 is TGTGCCAGCAGCTTAAAAACCGGGAACCGGGGTGAAGCTTTCTTT.

The chain employs TRBV6-1 and TRBJ2-6; 8 bases align to TRBD1. The germline CDR1 and CDR2 sequences are MNHNS and SASEGT. V was pared by 4 bases and J by 4 bases, with 6 bases of the junction left unmatched. The CDR3 has 16 residues. The DNA for the CDR3 is TGTGCCAGCAGTGCGACAGGGGTACGAGGGGCCAACGTCCTGACTTTC. Amino acids: CASSATGVRGANVLTF.

V usage is TRBV28 and J usage is TRBJ2-5, with D uncertain. The CDR3 has 13 residues. The germline V gene has CDR1 MDHEN and CDR2 SYDVKM. V was pared by 4 bases and J by 7 bases, with 13 bases between. CDR3 nucleotide sequence: TGTGCCAGCAGTTCCTCGGGTGTGGGGACCCAGTACTTC. Translated: CASSSSGVGTQYF.

This rearrangement joins TRBV5-1 to TRBJ1-2, with D unclear. CDR3 size: 12 residues. V was cut by 4 bases and J by 6 bases, with 10 bases left in between. CDR1 SGHRS and CDR2 YFSETQ come from the germline V gene. CDR3 coding DNA: TGCGCCAGCAGCCTACGCGGTGATGGCTACACCTTC. It translates to CASSLRGDGYTF.

V is TRBV25-1 and J is TRBJ1-1; 9 bases line up with TRBD1. In germline, CDR1 is MGHDK, CDR2 SYGVNS. The CDR3 totals 14 residues. Germline trimming cut 3 bases from V and 4 bases from J; bases unmatched to any gene: 3. In DNA, the CDR3 is TGTGCCAGCAGTGACGGACAGGGGCCCACTGAAGCTTTCTTT. The encoded protein is CASSDGQGPTEAFF.

This chain joins TRBV27 and TRBJ2-3; 8 positions match TRBD2. CDR1 and CDR2 (germline): MNHEY, SMNVEV (reference sequence). V dropped 6 bases and J dropped 3; count of bases not matched to a gene: 11. CDR3 length equals 16 residues. CDR3 sequence reads: CASSLSPAGVTDTQYF. The CDR3 coding sequence is TGTGCCAGCAGCCTATCACCAGCGGGGGTAACAGATACGCAGTATTTT.

The chain couples TRBV30 to TRBJ1-6; D not certain. The CDR3 has 14 residues. Germline V gene data show CDR1 as GTSNPN and CDR2 as SVGIG (reference sequence). V dropped 2 bases and J dropped 8 bases, with 13 bases sitting between them. In DNA, the CDR3 is TGTGCCTGGAGTCCTTCGACGGGAGATTCACCCCTCCACTTT. Residues: CAWSPSTGDSPLHF.

This chain connects TRBV5-4 to TRBJ2-7; D might be TRBD1 (6 bases). The V gene's germline CDR1 is SGHNT and CDR2 YYREEE (reference sequence). This CDR3 contains 15 residues. V lost 1 base to trimming and J lost 2 bases, with 13 bases between them. The CDR3 spells CASSLKTGTPYEQYF. Written as DNA, the CDR3 is TGTGCCAGCAGCTTGAAGACCGGGACACCCTACGAGCAGTACTTC. The whole variable domain, filled in from reference TRBV5-4 and TRBJ2-7, reads ETGVTQSPTHLIKTRGQQVTLRCSSQSGHNTVSWYQQALGQGPQFIFQYYREEENGRGNFPPRFSGLQFPNYSSELNVNALELDDSALYLCASSLKTGTPYEQYFGPGTRLTVT.

The chain couples TRBV5-1 to TRBJ2-1, with D possibly being TRBD2 (5 bases). The CDR3 extends over 15 amino acids. The V gene's germline CDR1 is SGHRS and CDR2 YFSETQ. V gave up 2 bases and J gave up 9 bases, with 18 bases separating them. The CDR3 spells CASSLADRDLSEQFF. CDR3 DNA sequence: TGCGCCAGCAGCTTAGCGGATAGGGATCTCTCTGAGCAGTTCTTC.

This clone appeared once. CDR3 residues: CASSPTGGGPTDTQYF. The DNA of the CDR3 is TGTGCCAGCAGCCCGACCGGGGGAGGCCCCACAGATACGCAGTATTTT. This chain links TRBV6-6 with TRBJ2-3; possibly TRBD2 for D (6 bases). Trimming pared 6 bases from V and 2 bases from J, leaving 18 bases between. The germline CDR1 and CDR2 sequences are MNHNY and SVGAGI (reference sequence). The CDR3 runs to 16 residues.

CDR3 amino acids: CASSPWTGGEQYF. As DNA, the CDR3 is TGTGCCAGCAGCCCCTGGACAGGGGGCGAGCAGTACTTC. The rearrangement links TRBV7-3 to TRBJ2-7; 10 bases are shared with TRBD1. Unmatched junction bases numbered 4, after V lost 5 bases and J lost 6 bases. Germline values: CDR1 SGHTA, CDR2 FQGTGA. The CDR3 contains 13 residues.

CDR3 amino acids: CASSQDTIARDIQYF. In DNA form, the CDR3 reads TGCGCCAGCAGCCAAGATACGATAGCCAGGGACATTCAGTACTTC. The gene calls are TRBV4-1 and TRBJ2-4, with D perhaps matching TRBD1 (5 bases). Trimming shortened V by 0 bases and J by 8 bases, and 14 bases separated the two germline ends. The CDR3 totals 15 residues. Germline lookup yields CDR1 MGHRA and CDR2 YSYEKL.

This chain connects TRBV27 to TRBJ2-1, with 8 bases that match TRBD1. The CDR3 sequence is 12 residues long. The V gene's germline CDR1 is MNHEY and CDR2 SMNVEV (reference sequence). V shed 5 bases, J shed 12 bases, and the junction held 6 bases outside the gene matches. The chain's CDR3 is CASSPQGARQFF. CDR3 nucleotides: TGTGCCAGCAGTCCCCAGGGGGCGAGGCAGTTCTTC.

V is TRBV11-2 and J is TRBJ2-1; 7 bases fit TRBD1. V lost 7 bases to trimming and J lost 5 bases; unmatched junction nucleotides: 5. This CDR3 spans 13 amino acids. CDR1 and CDR2 (germline): SGHAT, FQNNGV. The CDR3 DNA follows: TGTGCCAGCACCCACGGACAGGACAATGAGCAGTTCTTC. Its translation: CASTHGQDNEQFF.

For this clone: The sample holds other DNA sequences that translate to the same CDR3. The chain uses TRBV19 and TRBJ2-7; D perhaps matches TRBD2 (6 bases). CDR1 and CDR2 from the germline V gene are LNHDA and SQIVND (reference sequence). The CDR3 is 12 residues long. V lost 1 base to trimming and J lost 6 bases, with 7 bases between them. The DNA of the CDR3 is TGTGCCAGTAGTATAGGGAGGGGCGAGCAGTACTTC. This translates into CASSIGRGEQYF.

The chain uses TRBV9 and TRBJ2-1; D is possibly TRBD2 (5 bases). CDR1 and CDR2 (germline): SGDLS, YYNGEE. The CDR3 has 13 amino acids. The V end was cut by 7 bases, the J end by 6 bases, with 14 bases between. The CDR3 protein is CASGLASPNEQFF. The CDR3 bases are TGTGCCAGCGGGCTAGCCTCTCCCAATGAGCAGTTCTTC.

This chain's CDR3 is CASSQVAAGDGELFF. In nucleotides, the CDR3 is TGTGCCAGCAGCCAAGTGGCAGCGGGGGACGGGGAGCTGTTTTTT. The genes are TRBV4-2 and TRBJ2-2; 8 bases align to TRBD2. V was clipped by 1 base and J by 7 bases; unmatched bases: 5. Germline assignment: CDR1 LGHNA and CDR2 YNFKEQ. The CDR3 runs to 15 residues.

The rearrangement joins TRBV7-9 to TRBJ1-2; maybe TRBD1 (6 bases). V was cut by 5 bases and J by 6 bases, with 19 bases left in between. CDR3 size: 15 residues. Germline loops: CDR1 SEHNR, CDR2 FQNEAQ (reference sequence). This CDR3 reads CASSPGGHFANGYTF. The CDR3 bases are TGTGCCAGCAGCCCCGGGGGGCATTTTGCGAATGGCTACACCTTC.

This clone was found once. This chain links TRBV27 with TRBJ2-7; 9 bases align to TRBD1. Looked up from germline, CDR1 is MNHEY and CDR2 is SMNVEV (reference sequence). The CDR3 has 14 amino acids. V trimming: 8 bases; J trimming: 7 bases; junction bases outside the gene matches: 12. The CDR3 sequence: CASGLGTGLREQYF. CDR3 coding DNA: TGTGCCAGCGGCCTCGGGACAGGGCTGAGGGAGCAGTACTTC.

The chain joins TRBV7-9 to TRBJ2-2; 9 bases are shared with TRBD1. Trimming cost V 5 bases and J 6 bases; bases outside gene matches: 7. Germline CDR1 SEHNR, CDR2 FQNEAQ (reference sequence). This CDR3 comprises 15 residues. The CDR3 region has the DNA TGTGCCAGCAGCCCACAGGGGGCGCTTGCCGGGGAGCTGTTTTTT. Amino acid sequence: CASSPQGALAGELFF.

V and J are TRBV9 and TRBJ2-2, with 8 nucleotides matching TRBD2. CDR3 length: 16 residues. Germline V lookup: CDR1 SGDLS, CDR2 YYNGEE. Unmatched junction bases numbered 1, after V lost 0 bases and J lost 0 bases. CDR3 in amino acids: CASSVGLASNTGELFF. The DNA for the CDR3 is TGTGCCAGCAGCGTAGGACTAGCGTCGAACACCGGGGAGCTGTTTTTT.

This chain connects TRBV9 to TRBJ2-3, with 11 positions matching TRBD2. Germline CDR1 reads SGDLS; CDR2 reads YYNGEE. There are 17 residues in the CDR3. V shed 0 bases, J shed 5 bases, and the junction held 8 bases outside the gene matches. The CDR3 spells CASSVAPLAGGVDTQYF. The DNA of the CDR3 is TGTGCCAGCAGCGTAGCTCCCCTAGCGGGGGGCGTAGATACGCAGTATTTT.

CDR3 DNA: TGTGCCAGCAGCTTTCAGGGGATTGGGTACGAGCAGTACTTC. Translating gives CASSFQGIGYEQYF. The J gene is TRBJ2-7, the V gene TRBV5-6; maybe TRBD1 (6 bases). The V gene lost 2 bases and the J gene lost 4 bases, with 13 bases spanning the gap. The length of the CDR3 is 14 residues. CDR1 SGHDT and CDR2 YYEEEE come from the germline V gene.

The rearrangement uses TRBV7-9 and TRBJ2-1; D might be TRBD2 (6 bases). The length of the CDR3 is 17 residues. Between the trimmed V and J ends, which lost 5 bases and 7 bases, there was a span of 24 bases. The germline V gene encodes CDR1 SEHNR and CDR2 FQNEAQ (reference sequence). In nucleotides, the CDR3 is TGTGCCAGCAGCCCAATCCTGGGACTCCTGGGTAGGAATGAGCAGTTCTTC. Its protein is CASSPILGLLGRNEQFF.

The gene calls are TRBV7-2 and TRBJ1-2, with TRBD1 matching 11 bases. CDR1 and CDR2 from the germline V gene are SGHTA and FQGNSA. The CDR3 loop spans 19 amino acids. The J segment lost 6 bases and the V segment lost 6 bases, leaving 21 bases of the junction unmatched. CDR3 DNA: TGTGCCAGCAGTGGCCCACCATTACGAACCAGGACAGGGGGCGATGGCTACACCTTC. Translating it yields CASSGPPLRTRTGGDGYTF.

The genes are TRBV7-9 and TRBJ1-1, with D possibly matching TRBD1 (5 bases). The CDR3 is made up of 15 amino acids. Germline V gives CDR1 SEHNR, CDR2 FQNEAQ (reference sequence). V lost 1 base to trimming and J lost 0 bases, with 9 bases between them. The CDR3 reads CASSLVEGMNTEAFF. CDR3 in DNA: TGTGCCAGCAGCTTAGTGGAGGGGATGAACACTGAAGCTTTCTTT.

J is TRBJ1-3 and V is TRBV2; tentatively, D is TRBD1 (6 bases). V lost 10 bases and J 2 bases, leaving 15 bases between the germline ends. Germline CDR1 and CDR2: SNHLY and FYNNEI. The CDR3 totals 14 residues. The CDR3 spells CATKRDNAGNTIYF. In DNA form, the CDR3 reads TGTGCCACCAAGAGGGACAATGCTGGAAACACCATATATTTT.

V usage is TRBV27 and J usage is TRBJ1-2; 9 positions match TRBD1. J gave up 6 bases and V 4 bases, and 30 bases lay outside the gene matches. CDR1 is MNHEY, CDR2 SMNVEV, per germline (reference sequence). CDR3 length: 22 residues. The CDR3 sequence is CASSSPRGTGIPGVLLPDGYTF. In DNA form, the CDR3 reads TGTGCCAGCAGTTCCCCAAGGGGGACAGGGATTCCTGGGGTCCTTTTACCTGATGGCTACACCTTC.